These 14 T cell receptor beta chains came from one sample sequenced in a study of T cell responses to AZD1222 COVID-19 vaccine. This table comes from immunoSEQ multiplex PCR, and its TCRdb copy is limited to in-frame clones, with some not included. The sample lists about 130,000 clones; 84% were seen once. The sequences come from peripheral blood, collected on day 0 of AZD1222 vaccination. These receptors originate from an adult in good health.

This clone came up a few times. The chain is built from TRBV19 and TRBJ2-2; possible D gene TRBD2, 6 bases. V shed 1 base and J shed 1 base, with 10 bases lying between them. The germline CDR1 and CDR2 sequences are LNHDA and SQIVND (reference sequence). This CDR3 has 16 residues. As DNA, the CDR3 is TGTGCCAGTAGTATAGTGCGGGGTTTGAACACCGGGGAGCTGTTTTTT. Translation gives CASSIVRGLNTGELFF.

This clone was observed a few times. This chain joins TRBV25-1 and TRBJ1-1, with TRBD1 as a possible D gene (5 bases). Trimming removed 1 base from V and 6 bases from J, with 15 bases in between. The CDR3 loop spans 15 amino acids. Germline V gives CDR1 MGHDK, CDR2 SYGVNS. The CDR3, as DNA: TGTGCCAGCAGTGAATTTGGGACCCAAGCAGCTGAAGCTTTCTTT. It translates to CASSEFGTQAAEAFF.

The gene calls are TRBV7-6 and TRBJ1-5; D is unresolved. Germline V gene sequence: CDR1 SGHVS, CDR2 FNYEAQ. The V end was cut by 0 bases, the J end by 0 bases, with 9 bases between. The CDR3 consists of 16 residues. CDR3 in DNA: TGTGCCAGCAGCTTAGCCCCAGGCTATAGCAATCAGCCCCAGCATTTT. Residues: CASSLAPGYSNQPQHF.

This chain joins TRBV10-3 and TRBJ2-2; D may match TRBD1 or TRBD2 (5 bases each). The CDR3 has 17 amino acids. V lost 3 bases and J 5 bases, leaving 19 bases between the germline ends. Germline CDR1 and CDR2: ENHRY and SYGVKD. The CDR3 sequence: CAISDPGQGGGTGELFF. Here the CDR3 DNA reads TGTGCCATCAGTGATCCGGGGCAGGGTGGGGGTACCGGGGAGCTGTTTTTT.

The J gene is TRBJ1-4, the V gene TRBV28, with D possibly matching TRBD1 (6 bases). V was clipped by 7 bases and J by 6 bases, with 21 bases between them. Germline CDR1 and CDR2: MDHEN and SYDVKM. The CDR3 contains 16 residues. As DNA, the CDR3 is TGTGCCAGCAAAGCTGACGGATGGGGGCGAGATGAAAAACTGTTTTTT. Residues: CASKADGWGRDEKLFF.

This clone is a singleton in its sample. The chain combines TRBV7-2 with TRBJ1-5; D uncertain. The CDR3 has 13 amino acids. V lost 2 bases and J lost 2, with 4 bases in between. CDR1 is SGHTA and CDR2 is FQGNSA in the germline V gene. In DNA, the CDR3 is TGTGCCAGCAGCTTATCTGGCAATCAGCCCCAGCATTTT. Its translation: CASSLSGNQPQHF.

This clone was observed a handful of times. V usage is TRBV7-9 and J usage is TRBJ2-6; D is unresolved. The CDR3 is made up of 17 amino acids. V lost 0 bases, J lost 0 bases, and 9 bases lay in between. Germline values: CDR1 SEHNR, CDR2 FQNEAQ (reference sequence). CDR3: CASSLAVSASGANVLTF. CDR3 sequence (DNA): TGTGCCAGCAGCTTAGCGGTGAGCGCCTCTGGGGCCAACGTCCTGACTTTC.

The chain is built from TRBV5-8 and TRBJ2-1, with 7 bases matching TRBD2. V dropped 4 bases and J dropped 7; count of bases not matched to a gene: 11. The germline CDR1 and CDR2 sequences are SGHTS and YDEGEE. The CDR3 loop spans 15 amino acids. The CDR3 DNA is TGTGCCAGCAGCGGGGAGGGGAAAGGGAGTAATGAGCAGTTCTTC. Translated: CASSGEGKGSNEQFF.

V is TRBV5-4 and J is TRBJ1-1; D is unresolved. The V end lost 5 bases, the J end lost 4 bases, and 6 bases lay between the germline ends. In germline, CDR1 is SGHNT, CDR2 YYREEE (reference sequence). This CDR3 spans 11 amino acids. In DNA, the CDR3 is TGTGCCAGCAGGGGTGGCACTGAAGCTTTCTTT. This translates into CASRGGTEAFF.

V is TRBV18 and J is TRBJ2-7; D is unresolved. The CDR3 is 12 residues long. CDR1 is KGHSH, CDR2 LQKENI, per germline. The germline V and J ends were trimmed by 0 bases and 7 bases, with 7 bases remaining between them. The CDR3 DNA sequence: TGTGCCAGCTCACCACCGGGGTTGGAGCAGTACTTC. As protein: CASSPPGLEQYF.

CDR3 in amino acids: CASSWMAGQGSPQETQYF. CDR3 nucleotide sequence: TGTGCCAGCAGCTGGATGGCAGGACAGGGGTCCCCCCAAGAGACCCAGTACTTC. This rearrangement joins TRBV5-6 to TRBJ2-5; 9 nucleotides line up with TRBD1. This CDR3 region has 18 residues. J lost 1 base, V lost 3 bases, and 13 bases had no gene match. Germline V gene lookup returns CDR1 SGHDT and CDR2 YYEEEE.

This clone appeared once. J is TRBJ1-5 and V is TRBV12-3 or TRBV12-4; 7 bases are shared with TRBD1. The CDR3 has 13 amino acids. Trimming removed 5 bases from V and 5 bases from J; junction bases left unmatched: 3. The CDR3 loop reads CASSGGGHQPQHF. The DNA for the CDR3 is TGTGCCAGCAGTGGAGGGGGCCATCAGCCCCAGCATTTT.

This chain links TRBV4-1 with TRBJ1-6, with unresolved D. The V and J ends lost 3 bases and 4 bases respectively, with 16 bases between them. The CDR3 sequence is 17 residues long. CDR1 MGHRA and CDR2 YSYEKL come from the germline V gene. The CDR3 sequence is CASSHPGGWGYNSPLHF. The CDR3 region has the DNA TGCGCCAGCAGCCATCCCGGAGGGTGGGGATATAATTCACCCCTCCACTTT.

The CDR3, as DNA: TGTGCCATCACGACAGGGGATCAGCCCCAGCATTTT. This sequence encodes CAITTGDQPQHF. The V and J genes are TRBV6-5 and TRBJ1-5; 8 bases align to TRBD1. This CDR3 region has 12 residues. Germline CDR1 is MNHEY and CDR2 is SVGAGI. The ends lost 10 bases at V and 5 bases at J; junction bases unmatched: 4.